This entry is about one T cell receptor beta chain. This sample stems from a study of cytotoxic CD8 clonotypes in ibrutinib-treated CLL. Assay: immunoSEQ multiplex PCR; the TCRdb copy retains only in-frame clones and omits some. The sample lists 250,000 to 350,000 clones, 60% to 80% occurring once. The CDR3 sequence is 13 residues long. The ends were cut back, 3 bases at V and 1 base at J, with 6 bases in the middle. In germline, CDR1 is MNHEY, CDR2 SMNVEV (reference sequence). This TCR was recovered from a human donor with chronic lymphocytic leukemia. The sample in question was PBMCs, obtained at disease progression, from a patient treated with ibrutinib. The genes are TRBV27 and TRBJ1-1; D gene uncertain. CDR3 in DNA: TGTGCCAGCAGTTTTAGGGCGAACACTGAAGCTTTCTTT. Translation gives CASSFRANTEAFF.